This T cell receptor beta chain came from a study of CD8 T cells in ankylosing spondylitis. Study-wide results and caveats: Typical of ankylosing spondylitis blood, it appeared, was a TCR beta motif of 7 or 8 highly homologous variants.

The TCR beta libraries were generated through quantitative 5'-RACE incorporating molecular barcodes. TCRdb processed the 5' RACE reads anew with MiXCR; each CDR3 protein has one entry. The repertoire holds 220,000 or so distinct CDR3 sequences, around 17% seen once, with about 44% in the top ten. Concerning this clonotype: Its antigen is unidentified.

The CDR3 is 19 amino acids. After removal of 1 base from V and 1 base from J, the junction contained 9 bases not matched to a gene. From germline, CDR1 is MGHDK and CDR2 SYGVNS. The TCR sequence derives from a male donor with ankylosing spondylitis. V is TRBV25-1 and J is TRBJ2-2; 10 nucleotides match TRBD1. Sequencing was done on a sample of blood, either unsorted or a sorted T cell fraction (not recorded which). The CDR3 region is CASSESRQGATLNTGELFF. The CDR3 coding sequence is TGTGCCAGCAGTGAATCGAGACAGGGGGCCACCCTGAACACCGGGGAGCTGTTTTTT.